This TCR beta chain was captured by sequencing in a study of shared clonotypes between healthy human individuals. Study outcomes and limitations: Represented genetic and exposure-history diversity was restricted by having few donors. All-four-donor shared clonotypes had higher generation probabilities than non-shared clonotypes did. Although depth was large, rarefaction showed that sequencing of the sorted subsets was incomplete.

Pooled CD45RO+ cells and CCR7-negative CD45RA+ TemRA cells made up CD8 memory. The CDR3 has 16 amino acids. Trimming took 0 bases from V and 4 from J; bases not matched to a gene: 6. Germline V gene data show CDR1 as MGHRA and CDR2 as YSYEKL. Details on this clone: Its antigen remains unidentified.

The protocol was immunoSEQ multiplex PCR, while the TCRdb copy is restricted to in-frame clones and leaves out a portion. Altogether a few hundred thousand clones are present, roughly 91% being singletons, with the ten largest covering around 15%. This receptor was taken from a man in his late teens or twenties in good health. The chain links TRBV4-1 to TRBJ2-7; 10 bases map to TRBD1. The material sequenced was memory CD8+ T cells sorted from blood. The subset denotes: CD45RO+ cells pooled with CCR7-negative TemRA cells. CDR3 nucleotide sequence: TGCGCCAGCAGCCAAGAATCCGGGACAGGGGTATACGAGCAGTACTTC. It codes for CASSQESGTGVYEQYF.